These 14 T cell receptor beta chains were all obtained from the same sample, sequenced in a study of cytomegalovirus exposure and HLA in healthy donors. Researchers ran the PCR with 60 Vbeta and 13 Jbeta primers. The method was immunoSEQ multiplex PCR; TCRdb's version includes in-frame clones alone and lacks a portion of them. The sample holds some 88,000 clones; roughly 63% are singletons and the top ten take just under 6.5%. Sequenced: PBMCs. The receptors derive from a woman in her thirties in good health and CMV-seronegative.

CDR3 loop: CASSPPSGQTTNEKLFF. Written as DNA, the CDR3 is TGTGCCAGCTCACCACCTTCAGGACAGACAACTAATGAAAAACTGTTTTTT. This chain connects TRBV18 to TRBJ1-4; weak D call: TRBD1 (6 bases). Trimming pared 0 bases from V and 0 bases from J, leaving 11 bases between. The CDR3 is made up of 17 amino acids. Germline assignment: CDR1 KGHSH and CDR2 LQKENI.

The genes are TRBV10-3 and TRBJ2-2; D remains unclear. The length of the CDR3 is 13 residues. From germline, CDR1 is ENHRY and CDR2 SYGVKD. With 8 bases removed from V and 0 bases from J, the gap between germline ends came to 7 bases. In DNA form, the CDR3 reads TGTGCCATCCGTCGGGCGAACACCGGGGAGCTGTTTTTT. Translating it yields CAIRRANTGELFF.

V and J are TRBV7-2 and TRBJ1-1; 8 nucleotides line up with TRBD1. The germline V gene has CDR1 SGHTA and CDR2 FQGNSA. CDR3 size: 15 residues. The J segment lost 3 bases and the V segment lost 2 bases, leaving 5 bases of the junction unmatched. The CDR3 nucleotides are TGTGCCAGCAGCTTAAATGTACAGGGGGACACTGAAGCTTTCTTT. Translation: CASSLNVQGDTEAFF.

J is TRBJ2-3 and V is TRBV19, with a tentative D call TRBD1 (5 bases). The CDR3 contains 14 residues. The ends were cut back, 2 bases at V and 4 bases at J, with 10 bases in the middle. Germline CDR1 LNHDA, CDR2 SQIVND (reference sequence). CDR3 sequence: CASSIYQGADTQYF. In DNA, the CDR3 is TGTGCCAGTAGTATATACCAAGGGGCAGATACGCAGTATTTT.

The chain is built from TRBV7-7 and TRBJ2-7, with TRBD2 identical over 8 bases. Trimming took 4 bases from V and 2 from J; bases not matched to a gene: 4. Germline assignment: CDR1 SSHAT and CDR2 FNYEAQ (reference sequence). The CDR3 has 14 residues. The CDR3 DNA follows: TGTGCCAGCAGCTCCTTCGGGGGGGCCTACGAGCAGTACTTC. This codes for CASSSFGGAYEQYF. The full variable domain, with the rest looked up from reference TRBV7-7 and TRBJ2-7, is GAGVSQSPRYKVTKRGQDVTLRCDPISSHATLYWYQQALGQGPEFLTYFNYEAQPDKSGLPSDRFSAERPEGSISTLTIQRTEQRDSAMYRCASSSFGGAYEQYFGPGTRLTVT.

The chain joins TRBV5-1 to TRBJ1-1, with a weak D call TRBD1 (6 bases). V was cut by 2 bases and J by 4 bases, with 9 bases left in between. CDR1 is SGHRS, CDR2 YFSETQ, per germline. This CDR3 is 13 amino acids long. The DNA for the CDR3 is TGCGCCAGCAGCTTTAAAGGGGGCACTGAAGCTTTCTTT. Its translation is CASSFKGGTEAFF.

This clone has a handful of counts. The chain uses TRBV19 and TRBJ2-3; 7 bases align to TRBD1. V lost 2 bases to trimming and J lost 5 bases; unmatched junction nucleotides: 4. Germline CDR1 and CDR2: LNHDA and SQIVND (reference sequence). The CDR3 extends over 14 amino acids. The CDR3 nucleotides read TGTGCCAGTAGTATACAGGGGGTCCAAGATACGCAGTATTTT. Amino acids: CASSIQGVQDTQYF. Variable domain in full (rest from reference TRBV19 and TRBJ2-3): DGGITQSPKYLFRKEGQNVTLSCEQNLNHDAMYWYRQDPGQGLRLIYYSQIVNDFQKGDIAEGYSVSREKKESFPLTVTSAQKNPTAFYLCASSIQGVQDTQYFGPGTRLTVL.

J is TRBJ1-1 and V is TRBV5-4; TRBD1 aligns across 8 bases. This CDR3 has 15 residues. Germline values: CDR1 SGHNT, CDR2 YYREEE (reference sequence). V gave up 3 bases and J gave up 1 base; unmatched junction bases: 5. The CDR3 bases are TGTGCCAGCAGCTGGGGACAGGCCCGGAACACTGAAGCTTTCTTT. It translates to CASSWGQARNTEAFF. Complete variable domain (other parts from reference TRBV5-4 and TRBJ1-1): ETGVTQSPTHLIKTRGQQVTLRCSSQSGHNTVSWYQQALGQGPQFIFQYYREEENGRGNFPPRFSGLQFPNYSSELNVNALELDDSALYLCASSWGQARNTEAFFGQGTRLTVV.

Regarding this clone: The junction shows a germline mismatch at one end, possibly a read error. The V and J genes are TRBV14 and TRBJ1-2, with 7 bases fitting TRBD1. Per germline, CDR1 SGHDN and CDR2 FVKESK. This CDR3 comprises 15 residues. DNA for the CDR3: TGTGCCAGCAGCCAAGTGGGACAGTTAAACTATGGCTACAACTTC. Protein product: CASSQVGQLNYGYNF.

The chain is built from TRBV15 and TRBJ2-2, with D maybe TRBD2 (5 bases). The V and J ends lost 5 bases and 5 bases respectively, with 15 bases between them. The CDR3 consists of 15 residues. Germline-derived CDR1 and CDR2 are LNHNV and YYDKDF (reference sequence). CDR3 in amino acids: CATSDRERETGELFF. CDR3 bases: TGTGCCACCAGCGACCGGGAAAGGGAGACCGGGGAGCTGTTTTTT. The full variable domain, its missing parts supplied by reference TRBV15 and TRBJ2-2, is DAMVIQNPRYQVTQFGKPVTLSCSQTLNHNVMYWYQQKSSQAPKLLFHYYDKDFNNEADTPDNFQSRRPNTSFCFLDIRSPGLGDTAMYLCATSDRERETGELFFGEGSRLTVL.

The V gene is TRBV5-1, the J gene TRBJ2-7; D possibly corresponds to TRBD1 (6 bases). This CDR3 is 14 amino acids long. V was cut by 0 bases and J by 4 bases, with 11 bases left in between. CDR1 is SGHRS, CDR2 YFSETQ, per germline. Here the CDR3 reads CASSLGQGIYEQYF. The CDR3 DNA reads TGCGCCAGCAGCTTGGGGCAGGGGATTTACGAGCAGTACTTC.

The rearrangement uses TRBV9 and TRBJ2-7; TRBD1 matches 10 bases. Germline V CDR1 and CDR2: SGDLS, YYNGEE. This CDR3 is built from 16 residues. Trimming removed 2 bases from V and 4 bases from J; junction bases left unmatched: 9. The CDR3 protein is CASSVGIDRGQYEQYF. CDR3 in DNA: TGTGCCAGCAGCGTCGGGATAGACAGGGGGCAATACGAGCAGTACTTC.

V is TRBV4-3 and J is TRBJ2-7; 8 bases are a match to TRBD2. The CDR3 loop spans 16 amino acids. The V and J ends lost 0 bases and 2 bases, in that order; junction bases with no gene match: 6. CDR1 LGHNA and CDR2 YSLEER come from the germline V gene. CDR3 sequence (DNA): TGCGCCAGCAGCCAAGACAGGACTAGCAAGGCCTACGAGCAGTACTTC. Translated: CASSQDRTSKAYEQYF.

The genes are TRBV2 and TRBJ2-3, with 7 bases matching TRBD2. Germline V gene sequence: CDR1 SNHLY, CDR2 FYNNEI. With 6 bases clipped from V and 5 bases from J, the junction kept 8 bases outside the gene matches. There are 14 residues in the CDR3. Written as DNA, the CDR3 is TGTGCCAGCAGAGCGGGACTTGGAGGAGATACGCAGTATTTT. It encodes CASRAGLGGDTQYF.